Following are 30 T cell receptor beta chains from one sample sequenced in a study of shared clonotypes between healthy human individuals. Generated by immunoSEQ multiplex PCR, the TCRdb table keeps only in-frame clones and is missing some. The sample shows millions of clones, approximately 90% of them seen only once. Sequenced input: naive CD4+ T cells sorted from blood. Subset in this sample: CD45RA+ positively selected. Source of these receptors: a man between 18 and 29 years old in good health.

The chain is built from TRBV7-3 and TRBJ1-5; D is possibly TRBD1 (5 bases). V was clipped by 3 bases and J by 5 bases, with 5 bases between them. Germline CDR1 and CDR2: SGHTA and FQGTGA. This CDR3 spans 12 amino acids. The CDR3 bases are TGTGCCAGCAGCTTCAGGGATCAGCCCCAGCATTTT. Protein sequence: CASSFRDQPQHF.

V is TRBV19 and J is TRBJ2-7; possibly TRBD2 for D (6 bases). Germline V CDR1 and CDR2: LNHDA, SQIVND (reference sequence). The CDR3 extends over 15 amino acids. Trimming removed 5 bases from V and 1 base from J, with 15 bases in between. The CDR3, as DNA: TGTGCCAGTAGTGTATCATTTGGGGGGTCCTACGAGCAGTACTTC. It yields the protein CASSVSFGGSYEQYF.

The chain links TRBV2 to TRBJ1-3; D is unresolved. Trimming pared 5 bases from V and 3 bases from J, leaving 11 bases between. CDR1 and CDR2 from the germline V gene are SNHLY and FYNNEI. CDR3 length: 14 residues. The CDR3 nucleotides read TGTGCCAGCAGTATAGGACGGGGTGGAAACACCATATATTTT. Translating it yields CASSIGRGGNTIYF. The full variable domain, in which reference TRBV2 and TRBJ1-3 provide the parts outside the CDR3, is EPEVTQTPSHQVTQMGQEVILRCVPISNHLYFYWYRQILGQKVEFLVSFYNNEISEKSEIFDDQFSVERPDGSNFTLKIRSTKLEDSAMYFCASSIGRGGNTIYFGEGSWLTVV.

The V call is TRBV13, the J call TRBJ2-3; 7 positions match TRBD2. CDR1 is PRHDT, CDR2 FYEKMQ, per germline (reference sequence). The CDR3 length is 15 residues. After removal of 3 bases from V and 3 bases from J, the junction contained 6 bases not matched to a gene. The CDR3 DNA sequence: TGTGCCAGCAGCTTCCCCCGGCGGGGGACAGATACGCAGTATTTT. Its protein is CASSFPRRGTDTQYF.

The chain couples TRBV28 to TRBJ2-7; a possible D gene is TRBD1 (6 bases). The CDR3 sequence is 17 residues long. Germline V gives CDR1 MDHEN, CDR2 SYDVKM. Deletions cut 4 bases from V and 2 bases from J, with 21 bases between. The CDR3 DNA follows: TGTGCCAGCAGTTCGATCAGGGGAGCATTTATTCCCTACGAGCAGTACTTC. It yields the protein CASSSIRGAFIPYEQYF.

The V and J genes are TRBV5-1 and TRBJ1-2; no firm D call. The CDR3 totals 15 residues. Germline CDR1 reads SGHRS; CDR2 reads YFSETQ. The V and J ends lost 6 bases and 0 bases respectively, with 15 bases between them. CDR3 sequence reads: CASTPVHGANYGYTF. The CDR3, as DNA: TGCGCCAGCACCCCGGTCCATGGAGCTAACTATGGCTACACCTTC.

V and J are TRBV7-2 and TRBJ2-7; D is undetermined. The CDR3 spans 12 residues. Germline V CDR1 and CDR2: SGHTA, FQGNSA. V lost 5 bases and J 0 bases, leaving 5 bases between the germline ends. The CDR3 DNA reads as TGTGCCAGCAGCACTAACTCCTACGAGCAGTACTTC. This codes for CASSTNSYEQYF.

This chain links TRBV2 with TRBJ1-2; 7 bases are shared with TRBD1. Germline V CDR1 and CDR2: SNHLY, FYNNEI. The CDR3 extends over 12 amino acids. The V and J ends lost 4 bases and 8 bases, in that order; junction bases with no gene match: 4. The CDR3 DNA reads TGTGCCAGCAGTGGGGGACAGACGGGCTACACCTTC. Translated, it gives CASSGGQTGYTF.

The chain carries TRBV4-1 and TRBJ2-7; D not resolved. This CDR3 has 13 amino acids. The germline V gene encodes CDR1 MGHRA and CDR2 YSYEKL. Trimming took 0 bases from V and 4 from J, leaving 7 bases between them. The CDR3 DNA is TGCGCCAGCAGCCAAGATCACGGTTACGAGCAGTACTTC. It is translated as CASSQDHGYEQYF.

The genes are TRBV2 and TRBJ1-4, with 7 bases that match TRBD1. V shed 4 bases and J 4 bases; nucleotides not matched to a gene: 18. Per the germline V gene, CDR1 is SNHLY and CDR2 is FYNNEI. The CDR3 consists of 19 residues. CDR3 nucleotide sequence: TGTGCCAGCAGTGGATCCGGGACAGCGTTTCGGTGGGTTAATGAAAAACTGTTTTTT. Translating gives CASSGSGTAFRWVNEKLFF. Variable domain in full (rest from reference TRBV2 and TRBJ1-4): EPEVTQTPSHQVTQMGQEVILRCVPISNHLYFYWYRQILGQKVEFLVSFYNNEISEKSEIFDDQFSVERPDGSNFTLKIRSTKLEDSAMYFCASSGSGTAFRWVNEKLFFGSGTQLSVL.

Here the CDR3 reads CASRNRDRGPNQPQHF. The DNA of the CDR3 is TGTGCCAGTAGAAACCGGGACAGGGGGCCAAATCAGCCCCAGCATTTT. V is TRBV19 and J is TRBJ1-5; 12 positions agree with TRBD1. Unmatched junction bases numbered 7, after V lost 6 bases and J lost 4 bases. The CDR3 totals 16 residues. The germline V gene has CDR1 LNHDA and CDR2 SQIVND (reference sequence). Full variable domain (missing parts from reference TRBV19 and TRBJ1-5): DGGITQSPKYLFRKEGQNVTLSCEQNLNHDAMYWYRQDPGQGLRLIYYSQIVNDFQKGDIAEGYSVSREKKESFPLTVTSAQKNPTAFYLCASRNRDRGPNQPQHFGDGTRLSIL.

CDR3 sequence: CASRGDPNQPQHF. CDR3 in DNA: TGTGCCAGCAGAGGGGACCCGAATCAGCCCCAGCATTTT. V is TRBV2 and J is TRBJ1-5, with D tentatively TRBD1 (5 bases). V lost 6 bases and J lost 4, with 10 bases in between. The germline gives CDR1 SNHLY, CDR2 FYNNEI. CDR3 size: 13 residues.

Here the CDR3 reads CASSEGAWGTDTQYF. DNA for the CDR3: TGTGCCAGCAGTGAAGGTGCCTGGGGCACAGATACGCAGTATTTT. This sequence joins TRBV2 and TRBJ2-3, with no clear D. The CDR3 sequence is 15 residues long. V was cut by 1 base and J by 1 base, with 9 bases left in between. Germline lookup yields CDR1 SNHLY and CDR2 FYNNEI.

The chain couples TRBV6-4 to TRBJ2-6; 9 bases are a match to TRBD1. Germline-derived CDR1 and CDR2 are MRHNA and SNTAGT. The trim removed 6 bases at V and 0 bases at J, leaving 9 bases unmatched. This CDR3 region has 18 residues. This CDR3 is CASSAGTGINSGANVLTF. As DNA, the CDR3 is TGTGCCAGCAGCGCCGGGACAGGGATAAACTCTGGGGCCAACGTCCTGACTTTC.

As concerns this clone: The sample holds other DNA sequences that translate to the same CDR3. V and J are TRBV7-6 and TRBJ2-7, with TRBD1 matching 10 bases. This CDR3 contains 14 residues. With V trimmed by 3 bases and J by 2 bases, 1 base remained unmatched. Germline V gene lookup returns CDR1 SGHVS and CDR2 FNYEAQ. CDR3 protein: CASSLGQGTYEQYF. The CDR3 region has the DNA TGTGCCAGCAGCTTGGGACAGGGGACCTACGAGCAGTACTTC.

The CDR3 DNA reads TGTGCCAGCAGTTACTCGGGGACAGGGGGCGAAGGCTACACCTTC. Protein: CASSYSGTGGEGYTF. This chain joins TRBV6-6 and TRBJ1-2; TRBD1 agrees at 12 bases. The CDR3 has 15 residues. J was trimmed by 8 bases and V by 0 bases; bases with no gene match: 4. The germline V gene has CDR1 MNHNY and CDR2 SVGAGI (reference sequence).

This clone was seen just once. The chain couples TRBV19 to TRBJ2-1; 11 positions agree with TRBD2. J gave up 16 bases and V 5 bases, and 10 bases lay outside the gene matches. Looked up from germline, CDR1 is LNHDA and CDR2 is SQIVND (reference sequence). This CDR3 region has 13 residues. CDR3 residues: CASSLRLAGGKFF. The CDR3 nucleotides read TGTGCCAGTAGTCTCCGGCTAGCGGGGGGAAAATTCTTC.

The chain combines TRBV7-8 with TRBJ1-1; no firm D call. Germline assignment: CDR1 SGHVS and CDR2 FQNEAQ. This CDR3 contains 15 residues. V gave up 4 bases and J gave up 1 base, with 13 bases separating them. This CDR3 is CASSSRHSGNTEAFF. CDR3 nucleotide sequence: TGTGCCAGCAGCTCCAGGCATTCGGGGAACACTGAAGCTTTCTTT.

The CDR3 nucleotides are TGTGCCTGGGGGACCGGGACTACGTACAATGAGCAGTTCTTC. As protein: CAWGTGTTYNEQFF. V and J are TRBV30 and TRBJ2-1; 7 nucleotides align to TRBD2. This CDR3 is 14 amino acids long. The trim removed 5 bases at V and 4 bases at J, leaving 8 bases unmatched. The V gene's germline CDR1 is GTSNPN and CDR2 SVGIG (reference sequence).

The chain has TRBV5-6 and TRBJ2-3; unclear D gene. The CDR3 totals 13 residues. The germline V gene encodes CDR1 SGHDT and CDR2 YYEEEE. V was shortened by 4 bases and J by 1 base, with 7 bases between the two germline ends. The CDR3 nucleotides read TGTGCCAGCAGCCAAAGCGGCACAGATACGCAGTATTTT. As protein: CASSQSGTDTQYF.

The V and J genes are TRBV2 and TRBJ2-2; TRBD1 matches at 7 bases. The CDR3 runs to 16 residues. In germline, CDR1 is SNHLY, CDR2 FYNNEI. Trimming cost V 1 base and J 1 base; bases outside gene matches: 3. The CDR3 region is CASSEEGALNTGELFF. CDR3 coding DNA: TGTGCCAGCAGTGAAGAGGGGGCCCTGAACACCGGGGAGCTGTTTTTT.

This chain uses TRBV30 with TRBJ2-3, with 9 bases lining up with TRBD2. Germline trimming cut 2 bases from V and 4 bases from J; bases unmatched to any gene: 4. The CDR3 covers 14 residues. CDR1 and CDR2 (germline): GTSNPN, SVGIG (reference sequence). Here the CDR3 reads CAWSRTSVADTQYF. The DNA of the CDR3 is TGTGCCTGGAGTCGGACTAGCGTTGCAGATACGCAGTATTTT.

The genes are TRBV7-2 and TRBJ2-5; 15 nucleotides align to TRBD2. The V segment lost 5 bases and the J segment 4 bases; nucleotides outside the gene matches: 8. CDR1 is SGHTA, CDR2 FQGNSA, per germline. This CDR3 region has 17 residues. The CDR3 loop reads CASSMGLAGGGGETQYF. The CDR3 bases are TGTGCCAGCAGCATGGGACTAGCGGGGGGAGGGGGAGAGACCCAGTACTTC.

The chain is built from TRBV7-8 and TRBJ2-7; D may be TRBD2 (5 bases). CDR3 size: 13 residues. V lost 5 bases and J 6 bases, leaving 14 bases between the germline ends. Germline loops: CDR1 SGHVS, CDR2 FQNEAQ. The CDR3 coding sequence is TGTGCCAGCAGCCCCCCCGGACTGGGCGAGCAGTACTTC. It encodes CASSPPGLGEQYF.

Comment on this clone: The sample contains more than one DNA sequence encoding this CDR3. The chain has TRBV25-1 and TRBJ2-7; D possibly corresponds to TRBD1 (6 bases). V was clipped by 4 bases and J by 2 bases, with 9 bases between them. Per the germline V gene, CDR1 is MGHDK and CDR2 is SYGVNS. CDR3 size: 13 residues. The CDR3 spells CASSVTGTYEQYF. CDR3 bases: TGTGCCAGCAGTGTAACAGGGACCTACGAGCAGTACTTC.

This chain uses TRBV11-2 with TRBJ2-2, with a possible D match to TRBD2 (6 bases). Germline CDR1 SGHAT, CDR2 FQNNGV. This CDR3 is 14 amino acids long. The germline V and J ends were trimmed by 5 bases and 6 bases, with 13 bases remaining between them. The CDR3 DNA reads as TGTGCCAGCAGCCCCTTCCCTAGCGCCGGGGAGCTGTTTTTT. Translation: CASSPFPSAGELFF. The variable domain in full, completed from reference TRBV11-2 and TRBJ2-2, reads EAGVAQSPRYKIIEKRQSVAFWCNPISGHATLYWYQQILGQGPKLLIQFQNNGVVDDSQLPKDRFSAERLKGVDSTLKIQPAKLEDSAVYLCASSPFPSAGELFFGEGSRLTVL.

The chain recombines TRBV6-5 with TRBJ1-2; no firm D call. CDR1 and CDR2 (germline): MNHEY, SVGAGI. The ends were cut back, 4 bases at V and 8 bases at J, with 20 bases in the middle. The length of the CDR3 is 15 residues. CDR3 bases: TGTGCCAGCAGTTCCCTCGGCAATAACCCTAAGGGCTACACCTTC. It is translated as CASSSLGNNPKGYTF.

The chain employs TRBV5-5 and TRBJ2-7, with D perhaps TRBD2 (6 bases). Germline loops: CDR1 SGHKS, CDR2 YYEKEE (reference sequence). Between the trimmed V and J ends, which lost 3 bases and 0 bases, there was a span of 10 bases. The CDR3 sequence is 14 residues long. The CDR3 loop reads CASSWGGASYEQYF. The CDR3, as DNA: TGTGCCAGCAGCTGGGGAGGAGCCTCCTACGAGCAGTACTTC.

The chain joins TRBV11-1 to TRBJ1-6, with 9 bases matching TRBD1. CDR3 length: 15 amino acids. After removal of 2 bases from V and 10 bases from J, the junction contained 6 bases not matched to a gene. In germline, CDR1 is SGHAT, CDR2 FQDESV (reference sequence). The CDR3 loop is CASSLLDRGGSPLHF. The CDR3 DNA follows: TGTGCCAGCAGCTTACTGGACAGGGGAGGATCACCCCTCCACTTT.

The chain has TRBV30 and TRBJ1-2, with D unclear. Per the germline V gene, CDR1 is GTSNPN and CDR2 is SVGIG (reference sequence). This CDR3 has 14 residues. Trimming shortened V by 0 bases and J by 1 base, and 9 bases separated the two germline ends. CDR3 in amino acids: CAWSVRRVNYGYTF. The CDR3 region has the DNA TGTGCCTGGAGTGTACGAAGGGTTAACTATGGCTACACCTTC.